The T cell receptor (beta chain) described here comes from a study of T cell responses to AZD1222 COVID-19 vaccine. This CDR3 comprises 12 residues. V lost 6 bases, J lost 6 bases, and 12 bases lay in between. As to this clone: The antigen remains undetermined.

Whole-study results and caveats: Most donors were white British, females outnumbered males, and clonal diversity was possibly underestimated.

TCRdb's table, derived via immunoSEQ multiplex PCR, lists solely in-frame clones and lacks some. The sample comprises about 120,000 clones, more than 85% of which are singletons, and 11% rests with the top ten. The input for sequencing was peripheral blood, taken on day 0 of MenACWY control vaccination. This chain uses TRBV12-3 or TRBV12-4 with TRBJ2-7, with a tentative D call TRBD2 (5 bases). The source is an adult in good health. The CDR3 spells CASSRVEGEQYF. The DNA of the CDR3 is TGTGCCAGCAGCCGGGTCGAGGGCGAGCAGTACTTC.